This record looks at one TCR beta chain sequence and its context. The CDR3 is 14 residues long. Looked up from germline, CDR1 is MNHNS and CDR2 is SASEGT. V gave up 3 bases and J gave up 5 bases, with 10 bases separating them. This entry comes from a study of blood T cell repertoires in COVID-19. Across the whole study: Recovered status applied to Cohort 3 donors who had two consecutive negative PCRs. It also applied to those with clearance or with symptom resolution.

Sequenced by immunoSEQ multiplex PCR; TCRdb stores in-frame clones only, minus some. The profile covers 200,000 to 250,000 clones, with 80% to 90% appearing a single time and roughly 3.2% taken by the ten largest. Categorization into cohorts depended on clinical history that participants reported. This chain joins TRBV6-1 and TRBJ1-4, with a weak D call TRBD1 (5 bases). The source is a woman in her 50s in a cohort exposed to, infected with or recovered from COVID-19 (not recorded which). Specimen: PBMCs or T cells enriched from blood (not recorded which). The CDR3 DNA follows: TGTGCCAGCAGTGAGACAGTGGCCAATGAAAAACTGTTTTTT. Its translation is CASSETVANEKLFF.